A single sample is the source of the 4 T cell receptor beta chains below, sequenced in a study of regulatory T cells in long-lasting Graves disease. In building TCR beta libraries, iRepertoire HTBI primers were used together with Arm-PCR of CDR3 regions. In TCRdb, the multiplex PCR reads were re-called with MiXCR into one record per CDR3 protein. The table records more than 400,000 distinct CDR3 sequences, 15% to 20% of them present only once. Time point reported: newly diagnosed GD, antithyroid drugs for less than 3 months. PBMC-extracted RNA yielded the TCR library. Another study also made use of these data, one on T cells in Graves' hyperthyroidism and ophthalmopathy.

The sample consisted of peripheral blood mononuclear cells (PBMCs), taken at new diagnosis, from a patient treated with antithyroid drugs. These receptor sequences come from a man aged 35 to 55 with Graves disease.

In its sample, this clonotype was seen many times. This chain uses TRBV2 with TRBJ2-5, with TRBD1 matching over 9 bases. Germline values: CDR1 SNHLY, CDR2 FYNNEI. Trimming removed 6 bases from V and 3 bases from J; junction bases left unmatched: 2. The CDR3 extends over 13 amino acids. The CDR3 protein is CASRTGGEETQYF. CDR3 DNA: TGTGCCAGCAGAACAGGGGGCGAAGAGACCCAGTACTTC.

The chain combines TRBV5-1 with TRBJ2-2; D might be TRBD2 (5 bases). Germline assignment: CDR1 SGHRS and CDR2 YFSETQ. V lost 0 bases and J 6 bases, leaving 12 bases between the germline ends. This CDR3 region has 15 residues. DNA of the CDR3: TGCGCCAGCAGCTTGGTCCGGGGTAGTTCCGGGGAGCTGTTTTTT. It yields the protein CASSLVRGSSGELFF.

V usage is TRBV2 and J usage is TRBJ2-5; no clear D gene. V was shortened by 6 bases and J by 5 bases, with 10 bases between the two germline ends. CDR1 is SNHLY, CDR2 FYNNEI, per germline. The CDR3 loop spans 12 amino acids. The CDR3 nucleotides read TGTGCCAGCAGGAGTAGCCTGGAGACCCAGTACTTC. Translating it yields CASRSSLETQYF.

This clonotype occurred many times. The CDR3 DNA reads as TGTGCCAGCAGCACAGGGACAGGGCTTGAGACCCAGTACTTC. It yields the protein CASSTGTGLETQYF. V gene TRBV9 combines with J gene TRBJ2-5; 9 positions match TRBD1. CDR1 and CDR2 (germline): SGDLS, YYNGEE. The CDR3 length is 14 residues. V dropped 4 bases and J dropped 5; count of bases not matched to a gene: 6.